The sequence of this TCR beta chain was determined in a study of blood T cell repertoires in COVID-19. About the study: Acute and convalescent COVID-19 specimens originated in the United States, Italy and Spain. PBMCs, B-cell-depleted T cells, or T cells were the source of the cDNA or gDNA that made up the material.

CDR3 size: 15 residues. The germline gives CDR1 LGHNA, CDR2 YSLEER. J was trimmed by 4 bases and V by 4 bases; bases with no gene match: 7. Original handling: Estimated nucleated cell counts came from reference gene primer amplification. Clones were sequenced by immunoSEQ multiplex PCR, and TCRdb holds only the in-frame ones, with some missing. That table is the source of V, J and clone size, and D and trimming were worked out from the DNA. Of under 200,000 clones listed, more than 75% are singletons. This chain links TRBV4-3 with TRBJ2-1; 7 nucleotides match TRBD1. Specimen: peripheral blood. The TCR originated in an elderly woman with acute or convalescent COVID-19. DNA of the CDR3: TGCGCCAGCAGCCCCCCGGGACAGCCTTACAATGAGCAGTTCTTC. This translates into CASSPPGQPYNEQFF.